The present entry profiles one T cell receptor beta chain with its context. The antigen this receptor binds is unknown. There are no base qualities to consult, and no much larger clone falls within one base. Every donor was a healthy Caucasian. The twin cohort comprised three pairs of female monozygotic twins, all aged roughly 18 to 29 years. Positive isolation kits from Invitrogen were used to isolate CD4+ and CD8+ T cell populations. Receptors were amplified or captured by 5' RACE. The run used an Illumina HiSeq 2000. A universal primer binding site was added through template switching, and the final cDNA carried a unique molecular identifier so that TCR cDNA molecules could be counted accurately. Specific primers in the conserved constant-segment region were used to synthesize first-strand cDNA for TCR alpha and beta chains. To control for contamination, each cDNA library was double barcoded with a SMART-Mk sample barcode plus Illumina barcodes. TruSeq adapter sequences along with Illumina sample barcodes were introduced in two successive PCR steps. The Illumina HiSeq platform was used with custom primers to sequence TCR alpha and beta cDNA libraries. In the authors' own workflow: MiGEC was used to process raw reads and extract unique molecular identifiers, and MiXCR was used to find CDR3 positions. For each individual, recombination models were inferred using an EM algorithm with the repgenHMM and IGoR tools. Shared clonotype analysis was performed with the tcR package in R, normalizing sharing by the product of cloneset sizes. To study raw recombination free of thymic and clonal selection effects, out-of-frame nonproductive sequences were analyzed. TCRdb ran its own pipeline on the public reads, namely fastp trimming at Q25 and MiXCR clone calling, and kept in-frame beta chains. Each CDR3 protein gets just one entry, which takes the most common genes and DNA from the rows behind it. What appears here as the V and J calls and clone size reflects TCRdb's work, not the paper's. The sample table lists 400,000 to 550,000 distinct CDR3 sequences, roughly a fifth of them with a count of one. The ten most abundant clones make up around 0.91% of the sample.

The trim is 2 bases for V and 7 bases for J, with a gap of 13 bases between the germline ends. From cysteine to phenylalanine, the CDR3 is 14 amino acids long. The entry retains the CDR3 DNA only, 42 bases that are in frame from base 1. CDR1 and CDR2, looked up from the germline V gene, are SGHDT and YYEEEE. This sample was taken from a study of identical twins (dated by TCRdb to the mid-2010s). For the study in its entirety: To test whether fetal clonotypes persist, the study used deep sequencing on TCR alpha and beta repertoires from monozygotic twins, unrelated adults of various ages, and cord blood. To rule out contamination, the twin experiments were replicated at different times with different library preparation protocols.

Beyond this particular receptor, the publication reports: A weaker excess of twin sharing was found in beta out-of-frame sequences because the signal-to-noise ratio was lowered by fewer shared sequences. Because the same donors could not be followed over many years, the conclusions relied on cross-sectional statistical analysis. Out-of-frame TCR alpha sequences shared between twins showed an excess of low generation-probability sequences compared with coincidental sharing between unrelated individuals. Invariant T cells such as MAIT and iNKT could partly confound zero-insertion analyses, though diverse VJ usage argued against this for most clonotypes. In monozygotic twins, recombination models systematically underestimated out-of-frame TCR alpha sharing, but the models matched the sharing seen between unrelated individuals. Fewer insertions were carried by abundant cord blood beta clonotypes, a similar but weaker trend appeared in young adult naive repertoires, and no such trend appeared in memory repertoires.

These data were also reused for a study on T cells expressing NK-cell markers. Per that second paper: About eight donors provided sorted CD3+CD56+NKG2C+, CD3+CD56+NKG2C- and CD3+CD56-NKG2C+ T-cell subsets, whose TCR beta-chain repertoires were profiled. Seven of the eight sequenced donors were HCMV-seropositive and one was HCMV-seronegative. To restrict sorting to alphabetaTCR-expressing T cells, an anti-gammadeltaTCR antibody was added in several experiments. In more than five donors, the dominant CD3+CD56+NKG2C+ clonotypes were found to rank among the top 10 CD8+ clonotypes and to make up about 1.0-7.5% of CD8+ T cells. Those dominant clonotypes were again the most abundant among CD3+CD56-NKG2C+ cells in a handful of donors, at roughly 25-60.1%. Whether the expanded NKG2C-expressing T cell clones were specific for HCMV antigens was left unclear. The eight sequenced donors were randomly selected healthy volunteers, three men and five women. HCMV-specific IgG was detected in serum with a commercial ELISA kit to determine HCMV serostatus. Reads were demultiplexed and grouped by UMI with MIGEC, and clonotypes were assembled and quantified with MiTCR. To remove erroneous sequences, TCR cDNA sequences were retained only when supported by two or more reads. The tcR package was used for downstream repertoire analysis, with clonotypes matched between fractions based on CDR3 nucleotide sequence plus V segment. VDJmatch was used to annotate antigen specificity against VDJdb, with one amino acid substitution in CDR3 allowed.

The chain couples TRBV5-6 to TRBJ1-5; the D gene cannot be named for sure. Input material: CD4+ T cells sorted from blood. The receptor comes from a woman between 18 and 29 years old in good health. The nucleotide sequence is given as TGTGCCAGCAGCTTCAGAAGTCAGCTACAGCCCCAGCATTTT. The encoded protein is CASSFRSQLQPQHF. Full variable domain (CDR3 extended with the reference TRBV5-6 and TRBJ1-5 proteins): DAGVTQSPTHLIKTRGQQVTLRCSPKSGHDTVSWYQQALGQGPQFIFQYYEEEERQRGNFPDRFSGHQFPNYSSELNVNALLLGDSALYLCASSFRSQLQPQHFGDGTRLSIL.